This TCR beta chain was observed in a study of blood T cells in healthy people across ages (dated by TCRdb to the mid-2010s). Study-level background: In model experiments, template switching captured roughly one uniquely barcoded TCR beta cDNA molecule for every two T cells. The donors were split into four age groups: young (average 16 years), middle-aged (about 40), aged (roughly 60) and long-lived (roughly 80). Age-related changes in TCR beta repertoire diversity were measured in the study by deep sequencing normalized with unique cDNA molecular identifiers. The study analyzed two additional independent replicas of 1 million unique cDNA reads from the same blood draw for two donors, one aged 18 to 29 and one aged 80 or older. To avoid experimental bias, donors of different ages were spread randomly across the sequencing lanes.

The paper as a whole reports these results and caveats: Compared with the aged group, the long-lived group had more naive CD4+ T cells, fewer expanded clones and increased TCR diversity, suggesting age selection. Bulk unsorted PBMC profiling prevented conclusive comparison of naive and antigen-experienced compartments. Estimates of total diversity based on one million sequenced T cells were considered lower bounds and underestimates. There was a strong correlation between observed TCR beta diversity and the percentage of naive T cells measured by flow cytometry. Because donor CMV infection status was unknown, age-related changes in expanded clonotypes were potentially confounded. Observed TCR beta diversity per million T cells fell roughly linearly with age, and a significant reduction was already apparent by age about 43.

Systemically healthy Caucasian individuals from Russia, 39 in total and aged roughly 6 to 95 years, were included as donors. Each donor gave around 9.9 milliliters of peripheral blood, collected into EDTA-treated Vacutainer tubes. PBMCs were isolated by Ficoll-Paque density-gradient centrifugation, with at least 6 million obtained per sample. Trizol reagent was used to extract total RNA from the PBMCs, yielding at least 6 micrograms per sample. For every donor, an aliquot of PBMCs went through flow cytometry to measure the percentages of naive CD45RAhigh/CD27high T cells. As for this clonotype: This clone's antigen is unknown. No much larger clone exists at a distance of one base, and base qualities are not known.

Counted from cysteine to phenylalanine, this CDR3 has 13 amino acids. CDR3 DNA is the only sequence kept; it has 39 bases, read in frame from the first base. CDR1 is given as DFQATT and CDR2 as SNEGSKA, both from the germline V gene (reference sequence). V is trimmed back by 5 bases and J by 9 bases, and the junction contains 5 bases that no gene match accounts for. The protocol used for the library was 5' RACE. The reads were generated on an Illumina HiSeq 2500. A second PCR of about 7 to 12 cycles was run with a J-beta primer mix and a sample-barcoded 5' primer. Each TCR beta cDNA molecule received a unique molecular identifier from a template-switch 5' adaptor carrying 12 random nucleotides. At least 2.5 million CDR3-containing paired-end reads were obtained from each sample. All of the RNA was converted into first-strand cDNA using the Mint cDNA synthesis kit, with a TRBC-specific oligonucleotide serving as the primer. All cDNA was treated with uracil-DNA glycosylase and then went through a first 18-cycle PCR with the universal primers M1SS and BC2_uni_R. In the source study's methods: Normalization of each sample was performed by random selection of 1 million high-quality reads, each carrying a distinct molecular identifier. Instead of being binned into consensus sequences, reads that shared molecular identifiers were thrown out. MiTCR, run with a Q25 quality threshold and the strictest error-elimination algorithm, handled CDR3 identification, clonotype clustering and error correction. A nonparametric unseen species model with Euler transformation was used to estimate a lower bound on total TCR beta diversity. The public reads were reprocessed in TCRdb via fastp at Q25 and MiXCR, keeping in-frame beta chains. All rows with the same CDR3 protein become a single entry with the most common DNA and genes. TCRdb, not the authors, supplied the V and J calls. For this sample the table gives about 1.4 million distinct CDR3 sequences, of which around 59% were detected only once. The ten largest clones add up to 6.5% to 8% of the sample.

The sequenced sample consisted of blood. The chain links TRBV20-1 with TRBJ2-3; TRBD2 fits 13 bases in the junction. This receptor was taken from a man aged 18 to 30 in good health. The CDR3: CSASELAGGTQYF. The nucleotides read TGCAGTGCTTCGGAACTAGCGGGGGGGACGCAGTATTTT.